The source of this TCR beta chain is a study of beta chain features in type 1 diabetes. This clone appeared a few times. Its target is not known. Broader study findings: The similarity of naive, central memory and Treg TCRB repertoires appeared greater among patients than among healthy donors. Shorter TCRB CDR3s, moderately but significantly so, marked every one of the four CD4+ subsets in Type 1 diabetes patients. Among type 1 diabetes patients, VDJ junctions had fewer insertions and more deletions.

Deletions cut 6 bases from V and 10 bases from J, with 10 bases between. CDR3 length equals 10 residues. The V gene's germline CDR1 is SQVTM and CDR2 ANQGSEA. In all sorted populations, purity surpassed 95%. TCRB transcripts that were expressed got sequenced, as all of the isolated RNA had been reverse transcribed. About 3.57 million reads, on average, came from each naive, central memory and regulatory T cell sample. Generated by immunoSEQ multiplex PCR, the TCRdb table keeps only in-frame clones and is missing some. Counted here are 600,000 to 750,000 clones, over 10% occurring once; the ten biggest clones make up around 0.12%.

The sequencing input was naive CD4+ T cells from blood. The V and J genes are TRBV29-1 and TRBJ2-1; D remains unclear. The TCR originated in a young man with type 1 diabetes. The CDR3, as DNA: TGCAGCGTGGATAGCTGGGAGCAGTTCTTC. Protein sequence: CSVDSWEQFF.